This T cell receptor beta chain stems from a study of T-cell reconstitution after alpha-beta-depleted transplantation in children. During its preparation, the TCRbeta library received unique molecular identifiers. TCRdb re-called the PCR reads with MiXCR, one entry per CDR3 protein. The data hold some 80,000 distinct CDR3 sequences, with 18% observed a single time. This clonotype was seen repeatedly, ten times or more. Its target is not known. Notes on the study in general: Newly produced T cells mostly provided counts and TCRbeta diversity after one year, as hyperexpanded clones declined. Recipient T cells and thymic progenitors that survived gave rise to the high TCRbeta diversity observed at day 60 in some patients. By about two months after transplant, alpha-beta T cells reportedly arose from several hundred graft clones that had expanded.

This CDR3 comprises 14 residues. The J segment lost 5 bases and the V segment lost 4 bases, leaving 5 bases of the junction unmatched. Germline-derived CDR1 and CDR2 are SGHRS and YFSETQ. This TCR derives from a male patient aged 2 to 9 who had a stem cell transplant for acute lymphoblastic leukemia, so the T cells may come from the graft donor. The rearrangement joins TRBV5-1 to TRBJ1-2; TRBD1 matches 10 bases. The starting material was PBMCs, mostly from graft donor cells, obtained 360 days after TCRalphabeta/CD19-depleted stem cell transplant. Here the CDR3 reads CASSRQGAEYGYTF. In DNA form, the CDR3 reads TGCGCCAGCAGCCGACAGGGGGCTGAATATGGCTACACCTTC.